This T cell receptor (beta chain) was identified during a study of blood T cell repertoires in COVID-19. On the study more broadly: Sources were T cells, B-cell-depleted T cells, or PBMCs; the material itself was cDNA or gDNA.

Regarding this clone: The sample contains more than one DNA sequence encoding this CDR3.

Measured with immunoSEQ multiplex PCR; TCRdb has only the in-frame clones, and not every one. Of around 45,000 clones in the sample, 85% to 90% were seen once. The germline V and J ends were trimmed by 1 base and 4 bases, with 6 bases remaining between them. Germline V gene sequence: CDR1 SGHTA, CDR2 FQGNSA. This CDR3 contains 13 residues. The sequencing input was peripheral blood. The chain joins TRBV7-2 to TRBJ2-3; D unresolved. This receptor was obtained from a human donor in a cohort sampled during active COVID-19. CDR3 sequence reads: CASSLGEADTQYF. Here the CDR3 DNA reads TGTGCCAGCAGCTTAGGAGAGGCAGATACGCAGTATTTT.